This passage covers 16 T cell receptor beta chains from one sample sequenced in a study of early T cells in non-severe SARS-CoV-2 infection. TCRdb fed the 5' RACE reads into MiXCR, producing one record per CDR3 protein. Of roughly 80,000 distinct CDR3 sequences listed, 16% are singletons. The material sequenced was whole blood. These receptors were taken from an adult who was a healthcare worker with PCR-confirmed SARS-CoV-2 infection or an uninfected control (not recorded which).

This clonotype was observed a handful of times. The V call is TRBV20-1, the J call TRBJ2-2; 9 nucleotides line up with TRBD2. The J segment lost 3 bases and the V segment lost 2 bases, leaving 13 bases of the junction unmatched. The CDR3 covers 18 residues. Germline V lookup: CDR1 DFQATT, CDR2 SNEGSKA (reference sequence). CDR3 nucleotide sequence: TGCAGTGCTAGACTTCGGAGGGTAGCGGGGGAGTACACCGGGGAGCTGTTTTTT. The encoded protein is CSARLRRVAGEYTGELFF.

This clonotype was detected a few times. The chain employs TRBV28 and TRBJ2-7; D might be TRBD1 (5 bases). V lost 9 bases and J 1 base, leaving 13 bases between the germline ends. CDR1 and CDR2 (germline): MDHEN, SYDVKM. This CDR3 has 13 amino acids. Here the CDR3 reads CASTKGLSYEQYF. CDR3 nucleotides: TGTGCCAGTACCAAGGGGTTGTCCTACGAGCAGTACTTC.

This clonotype was seen many times. The V call is TRBV12-3 or TRBV12-4, the J call TRBJ1-2, with D perhaps TRBD1 (5 bases). The CDR3 is 14 amino acids. The V end was cut by 3 bases, the J end by 5 bases, with 13 bases between. Here the CDR3 DNA reads TGTGCCAGCAGTTTCTCGGACACACCTTATGGCTACACCTTC. As protein: CASSFSDTPYGYTF.

The rearrangement links TRBV20-1 to TRBJ1-1; no clear D gene. Germline CDR1 DFQATT, CDR2 SNEGSKA (reference sequence). CDR3 size: 12 residues. V was cut by 6 bases and J by 4 bases, with 12 bases left in between. In DNA, the CDR3 is TGCAGTGCCCCCCCCGACACCACTGAAGCTTTCTTT. It translates to CSAPPDTTEAFF.

The sample holds a few counts of this clonotype. The V gene is TRBV9, the J gene TRBJ1-1; D call uncertain. Germline-derived CDR1 and CDR2 are SGDLS and YYNGEE. This CDR3 region has 13 residues. Trimming took off 0 bases at V and 3 bases at J, with 6 bases between the two ends. Here the CDR3 DNA reads TGTGCCAGCAGCGTAGGACGATACACTGAAGCTTTCTTT. Its translation is CASSVGRYTEAFF.

This clonotype was detected only a few times. The V call is TRBV11-2, the J call TRBJ2-7, with 7 positions matching TRBD2. V shed 1 base and J 0 bases; nucleotides not matched to a gene: 3. Germline V CDR1 and CDR2: SGHAT, FQNNGV. This CDR3 has 15 amino acids. Written as DNA, the CDR3 is TGTGCCAGCAGCTTAGCCCGGGGGGTCTCCTACGAGCAGTACTTC. This encodes CASSLARGVSYEQYF.

This clonotype was found a few times. The chain couples TRBV11-2 to TRBJ2-7; 13 bases map to TRBD2. V was pared by 5 bases and J by 4 bases, with 8 bases of the junction left unmatched. Germline CDR1 is SGHAT and CDR2 is FQNNGV. The CDR3 consists of 16 residues. The CDR3 sequence is CASSPGTSGTSYEQYF. CDR3 DNA sequence: TGTGCCAGCAGCCCCGGGACTAGCGGGACTTCATACGAGCAGTACTTC.

This clonotype was counted a few times. This rearrangement joins TRBV20-1 to TRBJ1-6; the D is unclear. The germline V gene has CDR1 DFQATT and CDR2 SNEGSKA (reference sequence). The CDR3 is made up of 10 amino acids. The germline V and J ends were trimmed by 3 bases and 14 bases, with 8 bases remaining between them. CDR3 sequence: CSARGPSLHF. CDR3 DNA sequence: TGCAGTGCTAGGGGTCCGTCCCTCCACTTT.

V and J are TRBV3-1 and TRBJ2-2, with D unresolved. Germline V gene lookup returns CDR1 LGHDT and CDR2 YNNKEL (reference sequence). V lost 4 bases to trimming and J lost 2 bases, with 8 bases between them. The CDR3 loop spans 14 amino acids. CDR3 bases: TGTGCCAGCAGCCTCGGGCCTAACACCGGGGAGCTGTTTTTT. This translates into CASSLGPNTGELFF.

The chain recombines TRBV5-1 with TRBJ2-5; 7 bases are shared with TRBD2. Germline lookup yields CDR1 SGHRS and CDR2 YFSETQ. With 4 bases clipped from V and 3 bases from J, the junction kept 9 bases outside the gene matches. The CDR3 loop spans 15 amino acids. In nucleotides, the CDR3 is TGCGCCAGCAGCCCAGGTGTGGCGGGAGAAGAGACCCAGTACTTC. Its translation: CASSPGVAGEETQYF.

This clonotype appeared many times. The chain recombines TRBV6-5 with TRBJ1-1; D is possibly TRBD1 (5 bases). Looked up from germline, CDR1 is MNHEY and CDR2 is SVGAGI. The ends were cut back, 0 bases at V and 7 bases at J, with 18 bases in the middle. The CDR3 is 16 residues long. The CDR3, as DNA: TGTGCCAGCAGTTACTCCCTTGGGACCTTGAACGGTGAAGCTTTCTTT. It codes for CASSYSLGTLNGEAFF.

This clonotype came up a few times. This chain joins TRBV25-1 and TRBJ1-1, with D perhaps TRBD1 (5 bases). Germline V gives CDR1 MGHDK, CDR2 SYGVNS. CDR3 length equals 15 residues. CDR3 loop: CATKGEEGLFTEAFF. The CDR3 bases are TGTGCGACTAAGGGTGAAGAGGGGCTCTTTACTGAAGCTTTCTTT.

Details on this clonotype: An end of the junction differs from the germline gene, which may be a read error. J is TRBJ2-5 and V is TRBV11-1, with 11 bases matching TRBD2. Germline V gene data show CDR1 as SGHAT and CDR2 as FQDESV (reference sequence). This CDR3 contains 17 residues. Written as DNA, the CDR3 is TGTGCCAACAGCTCCGCGGGACTAGCGGAACTACAAGAGACCCAGTACTTC. Translated: CANSSAGLAELQETQYF. Full variable domain (remainder filled in from reference TRBV11-1 and TRBJ2-5): EAEVAQSPRYKITEKSQAVAFWCDPISGHATLYWYRQILGQGPELLVQFQDESVVDDSQLPKDRFSAERLKGVDSTLKIQPAELGDSAMYLCANSSAGLAELQETQYFGPGTRLLVL.

This clonotype was picked up a small number of times. The chain is built from TRBV7-9 and TRBJ1-3; no definite D call. Germline V gives CDR1 SEHNR, CDR2 FQNEAQ (reference sequence). Trimming pared 5 bases from V and 0 bases from J, leaving 17 bases between. The CDR3 contains 17 residues. Here the CDR3 DNA reads TGTGCCAGCAGCCCATGGACGGGTTTAGTCTCTGGAAACACCATATATTTT. Translating gives CASSPWTGLVSGNTIYF.

The chain carries TRBV29-1 and TRBJ1-2; D is unclear. The CDR3 loop spans 11 amino acids. Germline CDR1 SQVTM, CDR2 ANQGSEA. The ends were cut back, 5 bases at V and 4 bases at J, with 8 bases in the middle. This CDR3 is CSVPGPYGYTF. The CDR3, as DNA: TGCAGCGTTCCCGGACCCTATGGCTACACCTTC.

The chain is built from TRBV28 and TRBJ1-2; D not resolved. This CDR3 contains 12 residues. The V gene lost 4 bases and the J gene lost 7 bases, with 10 bases spanning the gap. The germline V gene encodes CDR1 MDHEN and CDR2 SYDVKM. This CDR3 is CASSSSFRGYTF. In DNA form, the CDR3 reads TGTGCCAGCAGTTCCTCTTTCCGTGGCTACACCTTC.